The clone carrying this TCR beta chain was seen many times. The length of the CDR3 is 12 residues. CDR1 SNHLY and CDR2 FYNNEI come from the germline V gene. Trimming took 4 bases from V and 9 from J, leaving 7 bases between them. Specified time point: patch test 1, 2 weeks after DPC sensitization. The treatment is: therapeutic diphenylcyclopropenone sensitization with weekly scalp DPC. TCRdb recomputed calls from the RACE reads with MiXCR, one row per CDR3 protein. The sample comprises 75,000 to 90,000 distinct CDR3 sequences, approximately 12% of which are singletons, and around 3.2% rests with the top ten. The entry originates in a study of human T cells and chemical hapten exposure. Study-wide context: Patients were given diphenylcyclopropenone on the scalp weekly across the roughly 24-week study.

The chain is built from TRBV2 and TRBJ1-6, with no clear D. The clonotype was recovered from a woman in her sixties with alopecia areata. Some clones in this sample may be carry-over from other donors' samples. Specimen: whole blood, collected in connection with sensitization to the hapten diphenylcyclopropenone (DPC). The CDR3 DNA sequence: TGTGCCAGCAGTGTTCGGCCTTCACCCCTCCACTTT. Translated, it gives CASSVRPSPLHF.